These 18 T cell receptor beta chains came from one sample sequenced in a study of blood T cell repertoires in COVID-19. Profiled with immunoSEQ multiplex PCR; TCRdb holds only in-frame clones, not every one. The table includes 250,000 to 300,000 clones, 89% detected once. What was sequenced was PBMCs or T cells enriched from blood (not recorded which). These receptors all come from an older woman who had recovered from COVID-19.

The V call is TRBV14, the J call TRBJ2-3; 7 nucleotides agree with TRBD2. Germline V gives CDR1 SGHDN, CDR2 FVKESK. The CDR3 runs to 17 residues. Trimming at V came to 0 bases and at J to 2 bases, leaving 8 bases not matched to a gene. The CDR3 sequence: CASSQDWNGRPTDTQYF. In DNA, the CDR3 is TGTGCCAGCAGCCAAGATTGGAACGGGAGGCCCACAGATACGCAGTATTTT.

This chain uses TRBV9 with TRBJ2-6; tentatively, D is TRBD1 (6 bases). The germline CDR1 and CDR2 sequences are SGDLS and YYNGEE. This CDR3 has 18 amino acids. V dropped 4 bases and J dropped 2 bases, with 19 bases sitting between them. The CDR3 nucleotides read TGTGCCAGCAGCTCGAGGACAGTTATAGAGACTGGGGCCAACGTCCTGACTTTC. This sequence encodes CASSSRTVIETGANVLTF.

Concerning this clone itself: At one end, the junction sequence differs from germline, possibly due to a read error. The chain is built from TRBV29-1 and TRBJ2-3; 10 nucleotides agree with TRBD2. The CDR3 is 16 residues long. Germline CDR1 is SQVTM and CDR2 is ANQGSEA. The CDR3 bases are TGCAGCGTACCTCGCGGGTCTAGCGGGAGCACCGATACGCAGTATTTT. Its translation is CSVPRGSSGSTDTQYF.

This clone was observed a handful of times. CDR3 region: CASSFWNSGGDNEQFF. For the CDR3, the DNA is TGTGCCAGCAGTTTCTGGAATAGCGGGGGGGACAATGAGCAGTTCTTC. This rearrangement joins TRBV28 to TRBJ2-1, with TRBD2 matching over 11 bases. The CDR3 is 16 residues long. With V trimmed by 3 bases and J by 5 bases, 6 bases remained unmatched. Germline V lookup: CDR1 MDHEN, CDR2 SYDVKM.

The J gene is TRBJ1-2, the V gene TRBV5-1; the D is unclear. Trimming removed 4 bases at V and 7 bases at J, with 14 bases between. CDR1 is SGHRS and CDR2 is YFSETQ in the germline V gene. The CDR3 runs to 13 residues. DNA for the CDR3: TGCGCCAGCAGCACACCCCCATTTGGTGGCTACACCTTC. Protein sequence: CASSTPPFGGYTF.

The chain combines TRBV24-1 with TRBJ2-4; 9 bases are shared with TRBD1. This CDR3 spans 19 amino acids. Per germline, CDR1 KGHDR and CDR2 SFDVKD. V was pared by 3 bases and J by 0 bases, with 11 bases of the junction left unmatched. The CDR3 DNA follows: TGTGCCACCAGTGATCTCGGGGACAGGGAATCTCTAGCCAAAAACATTCAGTACTTC. The encoded protein is CATSDLGDRESLAKNIQYF.

This clone was seen only once. This chain joins TRBV7-3 and TRBJ1-5, with D maybe TRBD1 (5 bases). The germline V and J ends were trimmed by 5 bases and 6 bases, with 11 bases remaining between them. The CDR3 totals 13 residues. Germline lookup yields CDR1 SGHTA and CDR2 FQGTGA. The CDR3 DNA follows: TGTGCCAGCAGCATTTCTCAGGGTCAGCCCCAGCATTTT. Translating gives CASSISQGQPQHF.

The rearrangement joins TRBV14 to TRBJ2-7; D might be TRBD1 (6 bases). The CDR3 is 14 amino acids. The V end lost 2 bases, the J end lost 6 bases, and 14 bases lay between the germline ends. The germline gives CDR1 SGHDN, CDR2 FVKESK. CDR3 sequence (DNA): TGTGCCAGCAGCCAATGGGACGGACAGACCGAGCAGTACTTC. Translated: CASSQWDGQTEQYF. Together with reference TRBV14 and TRBJ2-7, the CDR3 gives the full variable domain: EAGVTQFPSHSVIEKGQTVTLRCDPISGHDNLYWYRRVMGKEIKFLLHFVKESKQDESGMPNNRFLAERTGGTYSTLKVQPAELEDSGVYFCASSQWDGQTEQYFGPGTRLTVT.

This chain links TRBV14 with TRBJ1-2; D perhaps matches TRBD1 (5 bases). The CDR3 loop spans 12 amino acids. V lost 2 bases and J 10 bases, leaving 11 bases between the germline ends. The V gene's germline CDR1 is SGHDN and CDR2 FVKESK. The chain's CDR3 is CASSQRGKDYTF. The DNA of the CDR3 is TGTGCCAGCAGCCAAAGGGGCAAAGACTACACCTTC.

The rearrangement joins TRBV6-1 to TRBJ1-5; D not certain. The CDR3 totals 15 residues. The germline V and J ends were trimmed by 2 bases and 3 bases, with 11 bases remaining between them. Germline CDR1 and CDR2: MNHNS and SASEGT. The CDR3: CASSERALYNQPQHF. The DNA for the CDR3 is TGTGCCAGCAGTGAACGAGCACTTTACAATCAGCCCCAGCATTTT.

This rearrangement joins TRBV12-3 or TRBV12-4 to TRBJ2-1, with D possibly being TRBD1 (6 bases). Trimming removed 7 bases at V and 7 bases at J, with 11 bases between. The CDR3 is made up of 12 amino acids. CDR3 sequence: CASTPGANEQFF. As DNA, the CDR3 is TGTGCCAGCACCCCAGGGGCAAATGAGCAGTTCTTC.

The rearrangement uses TRBV12-3 or TRBV12-4 and TRBJ1-4; tentatively, D is TRBD1 (5 bases). Between the trimmed V and J ends, which lost 6 bases and 8 bases, there was a span of 7 bases. There are 11 residues in the CDR3. In DNA form, the CDR3 reads TGTGCCAGCAGCCCAGGGGAAAAACTGTTTTTT. Encoded protein: CASSPGEKLFF.

The V gene is TRBV5-5, the J gene TRBJ1-4; D is perhaps TRBD1 (6 bases). The germline V gene has CDR1 SGHKS and CDR2 YYEKEE (reference sequence). The CDR3 contains 14 residues. V lost 1 base and J 7 bases, leaving 11 bases between the germline ends. Here the CDR3 DNA reads TGTGCCAGCAGCTTGACAGGGTCGGGTGAAAAACTGTTTTTT. Protein: CASSLTGSGEKLFF.

The chain recombines TRBV7-2 with TRBJ1-1; no clear D gene. CDR1 and CDR2 (germline): SGHTA, FQGNSA. With 1 base removed from V and 0 bases from J, the gap between germline ends came to 6 bases. The CDR3 covers 14 residues. DNA of the CDR3: TGTGCCAGCAGCTTAGATAAAATGAACACTGAAGCTTTCTTT. Protein: CASSLDKMNTEAFF.

V and J are TRBV29-1 and TRBJ1-2; 9 bases map to TRBD1. There are 14 residues in the CDR3. The junction had 13 bases not matched to a gene; V was cut back by 6 bases and J by 8 bases. In germline, CDR1 is SQVTM, CDR2 ANQGSEA. As DNA, the CDR3 is TGCAGCGTCGGAATCCGGGACAGGGCCTTCGGCTACACCTTC. Amino acids: CSVGIRDRAFGYTF.

This chain joins TRBV14 and TRBJ2-1; 9 nucleotides line up with TRBD2. J was trimmed by 4 bases and V by 4 bases; bases with no gene match: 5. Germline values: CDR1 SGHDN, CDR2 FVKESK. CDR3 size: 15 residues. CDR3 in DNA: TGTGCCAGCAGCCTGGGGACTAGCAGATACAATGAGCAGTTCTTC. As protein: CASSLGTSRYNEQFF. The full variable domain, with the rest looked up from reference TRBV14 and TRBJ2-1, is EAGVTQFPSHSVIEKGQTVTLRCDPISGHDNLYWYRRVMGKEIKFLLHFVKESKQDESGMPNNRFLAERTGGTYSTLKVQPAELEDSGVYFCASSLGTSRYNEQFFGPGTRLTVL.

The genes are TRBV7-9 and TRBJ1-2, with 9 bases identical to TRBD1. With V trimmed by 2 bases and J by 8 bases, 6 bases remained unmatched. The CDR3 covers 14 residues. Germline V gene data show CDR1 as SEHNR and CDR2 as FQNEAQ (reference sequence). The DNA of the CDR3 is TGTGCCAGCAGCTTAAACGTCACAGGGGGCGGCTACACCTTC. Residues: CASSLNVTGGGYTF.

This clone showed up just a few times. The chain has TRBV24-1 and TRBJ2-7; D is perhaps TRBD2 (6 bases). The CDR3 spans 15 residues. Germline CDR1 and CDR2: KGHDR and SFDVKD. V was trimmed by 4 bases and J by 2 bases, leaving 14 bases between them. The CDR3 region is CATSDAGLRPYEQYF. CDR3 sequence (DNA): TGTGCCACCAGTGACGCGGGACTGAGGCCCTACGAGCAGTACTTC.